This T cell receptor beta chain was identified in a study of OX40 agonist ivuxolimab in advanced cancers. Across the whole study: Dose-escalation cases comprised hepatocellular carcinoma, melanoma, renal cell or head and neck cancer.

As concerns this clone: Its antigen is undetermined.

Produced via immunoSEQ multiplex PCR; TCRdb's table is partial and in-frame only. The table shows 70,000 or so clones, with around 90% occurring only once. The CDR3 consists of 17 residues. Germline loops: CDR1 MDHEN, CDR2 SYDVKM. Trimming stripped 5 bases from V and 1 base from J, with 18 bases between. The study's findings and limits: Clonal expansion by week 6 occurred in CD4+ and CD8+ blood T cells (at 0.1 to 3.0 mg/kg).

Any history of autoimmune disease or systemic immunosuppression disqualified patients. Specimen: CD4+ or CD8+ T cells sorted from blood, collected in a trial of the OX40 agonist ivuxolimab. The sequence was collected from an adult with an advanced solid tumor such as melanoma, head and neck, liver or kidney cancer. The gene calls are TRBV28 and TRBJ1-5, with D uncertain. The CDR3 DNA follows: TGTGCCAGCAGTACACCGTCCGCGGGCCCGAGCAATCAGCCCCAGCATTTT. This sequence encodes CASSTPSAGPSNQPQHF.